The clone carrying this T cell receptor (beta chain) was recorded many times. Using its own MiXCR run on the 5' RACE reads, TCRdb lists one record per CDR3 protein. The sample holds 95,000 to 100,000 distinct CDR3 sequences, approximately 6.3% seen once. These data belong to a study of T cells after yellow fever vaccination. Trimming at V came to 5 bases and at J to 2 bases, leaving 3 bases not matched to a gene. Germline assignment: CDR1 SGHTA and CDR2 FQGTGA. The CDR3 has 15 residues. The sample consisted of CD8+ T cells sorted from PBMCs, taken 10 days after the yellow fever booster vaccination. The TCR was taken from a man aged 18 to 30 who received the YFV17D yellow fever vaccine. The V and J genes are TRBV7-3 and TRBJ2-6; 7 bases are a match to TRBD2. The CDR3, as DNA: TGTGCCAGCAGCCTAGCGGTGGCTGGGGCCAACGTCCTGACTTTC. Translation: CASSLAVAGANVLTF.